Presented here are 10 T cell receptor beta chains from one specimen sequenced in a study of early T cells in non-severe SARS-CoV-2 infection. TCRdb independently ran MiXCR on the 5' RACE reads; one entry per CDR3 protein. This sample yields 25,000 to 35,000 distinct CDR3 sequences, of which roughly 5% are seen a single time; over 2.5% belongs to the top ten. Sequenced: whole blood. The receptor source for this set is an adult who was a healthcare worker with PCR-confirmed SARS-CoV-2 infection or an uninfected control (not recorded which).

The gene calls are TRBV7-9 and TRBJ2-7; TRBD1 might be the D (6 bases). V lost 1 base, J lost 1 base, and 11 bases lay in between. The CDR3 spans 15 residues. The germline CDR1 and CDR2 sequences are SEHNR and FQNEAQ (reference sequence). Here the CDR3 reads CASSLVGGESYEQYF. The CDR3 DNA follows: TGTGCCAGCAGCTTAGTAGGGGGAGAGTCCTACGAGCAGTACTTC.

This clonotype was seen repeatedly, ten times or more. The chain employs TRBV28 and TRBJ2-1, with D uncertain. Trimming shortened V by 7 bases and J by 4 bases, and 8 bases separated the two germline ends. The CDR3 totals 12 residues. CDR1 is MDHEN and CDR2 is SYDVKM in the germline V gene. CDR3 bases: TGTGCCAGCACCCGTCGGTACAATGAGCAGTTCTTC. Translating it yields CASTRRYNEQFF.

This clonotype was seen more than once but under ten times. The chain joins TRBV29-1 to TRBJ2-3; D might be TRBD1 (5 bases). Per germline, CDR1 SQVTM and CDR2 ANQGSEA. The length of the CDR3 is 12 residues. V lost 7 bases to trimming and J lost 4 bases, with 12 bases between them. Here the CDR3 reads CSAQGTPDTQYF. The CDR3 DNA reads TGCAGCGCGCAGGGTACCCCAGATACGCAGTATTTT.

This chain uses TRBV6-4 with TRBJ2-7; 8 bases fit TRBD2. The J segment lost 8 bases and the V segment lost 2 bases, leaving 5 bases of the junction unmatched. Germline-derived CDR1 and CDR2 are MRHNA and SNTAGT. The CDR3 covers 13 residues. The CDR3 DNA follows: TGTGCCAGCAGTGACACGGGGGGGGAAAAGCAGTACTTC. It codes for CASSDTGGEKQYF.

The chain has TRBV29-1 and TRBJ2-3; D remains unclear. The CDR3 sequence is 11 residues long. Per the germline V gene, CDR1 is SQVTM and CDR2 is ANQGSEA. V shed 5 bases and J shed 2 bases, with 5 bases lying between them. The CDR3 here is CSVSTTDTQYF. CDR3 in DNA: TGCAGCGTTTCTACCACAGATACGCAGTATTTT.

This clonotype was seen many times. The rearrangement joins TRBV10-2 to TRBJ2-7; D is possibly TRBD1 (6 bases). Trimming removed 6 bases at V and 2 bases at J, with 14 bases between. This CDR3 is built from 14 residues. In germline, CDR1 is WSHSY, CDR2 SAAADI. The DNA of the CDR3 is TGCGCCAGCAGAGTAAACAGGGAAACCTACGAGCAGTACTTC. Translating it yields CASRVNRETYEQYF.

The table lists this clonotype with many counts. The chain carries TRBV6-1 and TRBJ2-4; D perhaps matches TRBD2 (6 bases). Germline loops: CDR1 MNHNS, CDR2 SASEGT. CDR3 length equals 12 residues. Between the trimmed V and J ends, which lost 4 bases and 7 bases, there was a span of 8 bases. CDR3 nucleotides: TGTGCCAGCAGTGGTCTAGCGAACATTCAGTACTTC. This encodes CASSGLANIQYF.

This clonotype came up many times. This chain connects TRBV19 to TRBJ1-1; D gene unclear. The CDR3 totals 14 residues. Per the germline V gene, CDR1 is LNHDA and CDR2 is SQIVND (reference sequence). V lost 3 bases and J lost 5, with 13 bases in between. CDR3 residues: CASSISGGRTEAFF. The CDR3 DNA is TGTGCCAGTAGTATTAGTGGAGGGAGGACTGAAGCTTTCTTT. The complete variable domain, with remaining parts taken from reference TRBV19 and TRBJ1-1, reads DGGITQSPKYLFRKEGQNVTLSCEQNLNHDAMYWYRQDPGQGLRLIYYSQIVNDFQKGDIAEGYSVSREKKESFPLTVTSAQKNPTAFYLCASSISGGRTEAFFGQGTRLTVV.

This sequence joins TRBV6-5 and TRBJ1-2; possibly TRBD1 for D (6 bases). The CDR3 sequence is 14 residues long. CDR1 is MNHEY, CDR2 SVGAGI, per germline. V was pared by 5 bases and J by 3 bases, with 13 bases between. The CDR3 coding sequence is TGTGCCAGCAGTCCCCCGACAGGATACTATGGCTACACCTTC. Protein sequence: CASSPPTGYYGYTF.

This clonotype has at least ten counts. J is TRBJ2-1 and V is TRBV10-1; no clear D. CDR3 length equals 16 residues. Germline V gene lookup returns CDR1 WNHNN and CDR2 SYGVQD (reference sequence). The germline V and J ends were trimmed by 0 bases and 8 bases, with 17 bases remaining between them. The CDR3 sequence is CASSESGVALGDEQFF. The DNA for the CDR3 is TGCGCCAGCAGTGAGTCTGGAGTAGCCTTGGGCGATGAGCAGTTCTTC.